The 24 T cell receptor beta chains below were found in one sample sequenced in a study of T cells in Graves' hyperthyroidism and ophthalmopathy. TCR beta CDR3 regions were amplified from RNA transcripts. The TCR CDR3 first-round RT-PCR relied on the HTBI primer set. TCRdb re-called the multiplex PCR reads with MiXCR, one entry per CDR3 protein. The repertoire includes 300,000 to 500,000 distinct CDR3 sequences, 15% of them detected once, and less than 35% sits in the top ten. Sequencing was performed on blood. The receptors originated from a woman aged 25-40 years with Graves' hyperthyroidism.

This clonotype appeared many times. J is TRBJ2-5 and V is TRBV11-2, with 7 bases identical to TRBD2. V gave up 5 bases and J gave up 5 bases; unmatched junction bases: 2. The CDR3 is 12 amino acids. CDR1 is SGHAT, CDR2 FQNNGV, per germline. The CDR3 loop reads CASSPAGETQYF. The CDR3 DNA reads as TGTGCCAGCAGCCCAGCGGGGGAGACCCAGTACTTC.

The chain recombines TRBV4-1 with TRBJ1-2, with D perhaps TRBD1 (5 bases). Germline V CDR1 and CDR2: MGHRA, YSYEKL. The CDR3 loop spans 14 amino acids. Trimming took off 1 base at V and 1 base at J, with 7 bases between the two ends. This CDR3 is CASSQGQLNYGYTF. The CDR3 DNA reads as TGCGCCAGCAGCCAAGGACAGCTTAACTATGGCTACACCTTC.

This clonotype was seen repeatedly, ten times or more. V and J are TRBV24-1 and TRBJ2-2; either TRBD1 or TRBD2 may supply D (5 bases each). Trimming removed 3 bases at V and 0 bases at J, with 13 bases between. This CDR3 has 17 residues. CDR1 and CDR2 (germline): KGHDR, SFDVKD. In nucleotides, the CDR3 is TGTGCCACCAGTGATCCCTCGAGGGGCGCGAACACCGGGGAGCTGTTTTTT. This sequence encodes CATSDPSRGANTGELFF.

On this clonotype: Being one base from a much bigger clone, this may be a read error. This chain joins TRBV27 and TRBJ2-7; maybe TRBD1 (5 bases). The CDR3 is made up of 14 amino acids. Germline loops: CDR1 MNHEY, CDR2 SMNVEV (reference sequence). Trimming removed 3 bases from V and 5 bases from J, with 14 bases in between. The CDR3 protein is CASSFQGDPHEQYF. In nucleotides, the CDR3 is TGTGCCAGCAGTTTCCAGGGTGATCCCCACGAGCAGTACTTC.

This clonotype was found a few times. This rearrangement joins TRBV7-2 to TRBJ2-3, with a tentative D call TRBD2 (6 bases). Per germline, CDR1 SGHTA and CDR2 FQGNSA. V dropped 0 bases and J dropped 5 bases, with 18 bases sitting between them. The CDR3 contains 17 residues. DNA for the CDR3: TGTGCCAGCAGCTTAGCGTTTTTTTACGGGAGAGAAGATACGCAGTATTTT. It yields the protein CASSLAFFYGREDTQYF.

This clonotype was seen only a few times. This chain joins TRBV29-1 and TRBJ2-1; weak D call: TRBD2 (6 bases). The CDR3 runs 12 residues. V lost 4 bases to trimming and J lost 9 bases, with 13 bases between them. Germline CDR1 reads SQVTM; CDR2 reads ANQGSEA. In DNA form, the CDR3 reads TGCAGCGTTGCTCGGGAGACGGGTGAGCAGTTCTTC. Translation: CSVARETGEQFF.

This clonotype showed up many times. The chain uses TRBV2 and TRBJ1-5; D remains ambiguous. V lost 4 bases and J lost 2, with 12 bases in between. This CDR3 spans 15 amino acids. Germline V lookup: CDR1 SNHLY, CDR2 FYNNEI. The DNA for the CDR3 is TGTGCCAGCAGTGCGCTTCGATCAGGCAATCAGCCCCAGCATTTT. This translates into CASSALRSGNQPQHF.

This clonotype has ten or more counts. V is TRBV28 and J is TRBJ2-7; D remains unclear. The germline V gene has CDR1 MDHEN and CDR2 SYDVKM. V lost 3 bases and J lost 6, with 9 bases in between. CDR3 length: 12 residues. The CDR3 DNA is TGTGCCAGCAGTTTCGGGTCGACCGAGCAGTACTTC. This translates into CASSFGSTEQYF.

This clonotype was picked up many times. The chain joins TRBV7-9 to TRBJ2-1; 12 nucleotides align to TRBD2. V was pared by 5 bases and J by 10 bases, with 9 bases of the junction left unmatched. CDR3 size: 15 residues. Germline V gives CDR1 SEHNR, CDR2 FQNEAQ (reference sequence). The CDR3 protein is CASSPRASGREEQFF. CDR3 DNA: TGTGCCAGCAGCCCACGGGCTAGCGGGAGGGAAGAGCAGTTCTTC. Based on the CDR3 plus reference TRBV7-9 and TRBJ2-1, the full variable domain is DTGVSQNPRHKITKRGQNVTFRCDPISEHNRLYWYRQTLGQGPEFLTYFQNEAQLEKSRLLSDRFSAERPKGSFSTLEIQRTEQGDSAMYLCASSPRASGREEQFFGPGTRLTVL.

The V call is TRBV3-1, the J call TRBJ1-3; D possibly corresponds to TRBD1 (5 bases). Germline V gene lookup returns CDR1 LGHDT and CDR2 YNNKEL (reference sequence). V was clipped by 4 bases and J by 4 bases, with 14 bases between them. The CDR3 runs to 15 residues. The CDR3 reads CASSLRGGSGNTIYF. The CDR3 bases are TGTGCCAGCAGCCTACGCGGGGGGTCAGGAAACACCATATATTTT.

This clonotype has at least ten counts. The chain has TRBV24-1 and TRBJ1-1, with no clear D. Per the germline V gene, CDR1 is KGHDR and CDR2 is SFDVKD. The length of the CDR3 is 14 residues. Trimming cost V 1 base and J 2 bases, with 7 bases left between them. The CDR3 DNA follows: TGTGCCACCAGTGATTTTGAGGGTAACACTGAAGCTTTCTTT. It yields the protein CATSDFEGNTEAFF.

V is TRBV13 and J is TRBJ2-3; the match to TRBD2 covers 11 bases. CDR3 length: 16 amino acids. V dropped 2 bases and J dropped 4; count of bases not matched to a gene: 5. The germline V gene encodes CDR1 PRHDT and CDR2 FYEKMQ (reference sequence). As DNA, the CDR3 is TGTGCCAGCAGCTTACGTACTAGCGGGAGTGCAGATACGCAGTATTTT. This encodes CASSLRTSGSADTQYF.

Many counts were recorded for this clonotype. This chain links TRBV5-4 with TRBJ2-7, with 13 positions matching TRBD2. The V and J ends lost 3 bases and 6 bases, in that order; junction bases with no gene match: 3. This CDR3 comprises 14 residues. From germline, CDR1 is SGHNT and CDR2 YYREEE (reference sequence). CDR3 DNA: TGTGCCAGCAGCTCGGGACTAGCGGGACCCGAGCAGTACTTC. Translating it yields CASSSGLAGPEQYF.

Only a few counts were recorded for this clonotype. J is TRBJ1-6 and V is TRBV7-6, with D uncertain. Deletions cut 0 bases from V and 5 bases from J, with 17 bases between. This CDR3 has 18 residues. In germline, CDR1 is SGHVS, CDR2 FNYEAQ. The CDR3 nucleotides read TGTGCCAGCAGCTTAGCGCCAAGGACTAGCAATAATAATTCACCCCTCCACTTT. Its protein is CASSLAPRTSNNNSPLHF.

The V gene is TRBV19, the J gene TRBJ2-1; 14 bases fit TRBD2. The germline CDR1 and CDR2 sequences are LNHDA and SQIVND (reference sequence). With 1 base clipped from V and 8 bases from J, the junction kept 13 bases outside the gene matches. This CDR3 spans 19 amino acids. CDR3: CASSIGGLAGEWVLDEQFF. The CDR3 bases are TGTGCCAGTAGTATAGGGGGACTAGCGGGAGAATGGGTATTGGATGAGCAGTTCTTC. Combining the CDR3 with reference TRBV19 and TRBJ2-1 gives the whole variable domain DGGITQSPKYLFRKEGQNVTLSCEQNLNHDAMYWYRQDPGQGLRLIYYSQIVNDFQKGDIAEGYSVSREKKESFPLTVTSAQKNPTAFYLCASSIGGLAGEWVLDEQFFGPGTRLTVL.

This clonotype turned up a few times. For the CDR3, the DNA is TGTGCCAGCGGTGCTAGCGGGAGCCTCCTTCCTGGCAATGAGCAGTTCTTC. Protein product: CASGASGSLLPGNEQFF. The chain uses TRBV5-6 and TRBJ2-1, with TRBD2 matching over 10 bases. CDR1 is SGHDT and CDR2 is YYEEEE in the germline V gene. This CDR3 contains 17 residues. The trim removed 7 bases at V and 6 bases at J, leaving 16 bases unmatched.

The V gene is TRBV7-2, the J gene TRBJ2-1, with D possibly matching TRBD1 (5 bases). CDR3 length: 14 amino acids. Trimming removed 3 bases from V and 2 bases from J, with 8 bases in between. Germline values: CDR1 SGHTA, CDR2 FQGNSA. CDR3 sequence: CASSFAGTYNEQFF. The CDR3 DNA sequence: TGTGCCAGCAGCTTCGCAGGGACCTACAATGAGCAGTTCTTC.

This clonotype has more than one count but fewer than ten. This rearrangement joins TRBV28 to TRBJ2-7, with D maybe TRBD1 (5 bases). Germline V gene lookup returns CDR1 MDHEN and CDR2 SYDVKM. Trimming took 5 bases from V and 0 from J, leaving 23 bases between them. The CDR3 is 18 amino acids. The chain's CDR3 is CASSPYTGRGSNSYEQYF. CDR3 nucleotides: TGTGCCAGCAGTCCCTATACCGGTAGGGGATCAAACTCCTACGAGCAGTACTTC.

This clonotype was counted at least ten times. J is TRBJ2-1 and V is TRBV18, with D perhaps TRBD1 (6 bases). This CDR3 has 16 amino acids. Germline V CDR1 and CDR2: KGHSH, LQKENI. Trimming stripped 3 bases from V and 8 bases from J, with 20 bases between. CDR3 loop: CASSPPLGASSHEQFF. The CDR3 nucleotides read TGTGCCAGCTCACCCCCTCTGGGGGCTAGTAGTCATGAGCAGTTCTTC.

This CDR3 reads CASSLTNSSGANVLTF. Written as DNA, the CDR3 is TGTGCCAGCAGCTTGACTAATAGCTCTGGGGCCAACGTCCTGACTTTC. The rearrangement links TRBV7-2 to TRBJ2-6; TRBD2 is a possible D gene (5 bases). Between the trimmed V and J ends, which lost 3 bases and 0 bases, there was a span of 9 bases. This CDR3 region has 16 residues. Germline-derived CDR1 and CDR2 are SGHTA and FQGNSA.

This clonotype was seen a few times. The genes are TRBV6-1 and TRBJ1-2; TRBD1 agrees at 11 bases. The germline V gene encodes CDR1 MNHNS and CDR2 SASEGT. This CDR3 is built from 16 residues. With 6 bases clipped from V and 4 bases from J, the junction kept 10 bases outside the gene matches. This chain's CDR3 is CASRGQGAKELYGYTF. CDR3 DNA: TGTGCCAGCAGAGGACAGGGGGCTAAAGAACTCTATGGCTACACCTTC.

This clonotype appeared a few times. This rearrangement joins TRBV5-4 to TRBJ2-2; D might be TRBD1 (5 bases). Germline assignment: CDR1 SGHNT and CDR2 YYREEE (reference sequence). The CDR3 consists of 13 residues. V shed 4 bases and J shed 3 bases, with 7 bases lying between them. The CDR3 is CASSGAYTGELFF. The DNA for the CDR3 is TGTGCCAGCAGCGGGGCTTACACCGGGGAGCTGTTTTTT.

Remarks on this clonotype: This could be a read error, since a much larger clone is one nucleotide away. V is TRBV12-3 or TRBV12-4 and J is TRBJ2-1; weak D call: TRBD2 (5 bases). There are 11 residues in the CDR3. DNA for the CDR3: TGTGCCAGCAGTATACGGGGTGAGCGGTTCTTC. It specifies CASSIRGERFF.

The CDR3 spells CATWRTLEGETQYF. Written as DNA, the CDR3 is TGTGCCACCTGGCGGACTCTCGAGGGCGAGACCCAGTACTTC. The rearrangement uses TRBV28 and TRBJ2-5, with D perhaps TRBD2 (5 bases). Per the germline V gene, CDR1 is MDHEN and CDR2 is SYDVKM. The CDR3 spans 14 residues. V was trimmed by 10 bases and J by 5 bases, leaving 20 bases between them.